The text below deals with one T cell receptor beta chain. No antigen is known for it. Researchers ran the PCR with 60 Vbeta and 13 Jbeta primers. TCRdb keeps only in-frame clones here, not all; method: immunoSEQ multiplex PCR. The sample consists of a few hundred thousand clones, 75% to 90% of them appearing once. The entry originates in a study of cytomegalovirus exposure and HLA in healthy donors. V trimming: 7 bases; J trimming: 6 bases; junction bases outside the gene matches: 10. From germline, CDR1 is LNHDA and CDR2 SQIVND (reference sequence). CDR3 length: 15 residues. Study results and caveats: As was reported, the classifier diagnosed cytomegalovirus status with high specificity and sensitivity.

This sequence joins TRBV19 and TRBJ2-2; 8 nucleotides agree with TRBD1. The clonotype was recovered from a girl under 10 years old in good health and CMV-seronegative. The specimen sequenced was PBMCs. The CDR3 is CASTPGGIGPGELFF. CDR3 nucleotide sequence: TGTGCCAGTACTCCAGGGGGCATCGGGCCCGGGGAGCTGTTTTTT.